Listed below are T cell receptor beta chains from one sample, sequenced in a study of shared clonotypes between healthy human individuals. Generated by immunoSEQ multiplex PCR, the TCRdb table keeps only in-frame clones and is missing some. The sample comprises about 110,000 clones, 68% of which are singletons, and approximately 24% rests with the top ten. Sequencing was done on a sample of memory CD8+ T cells sorted from blood. These receptor sequences come from a woman aged 25-40 years in good health. Each CDR3 is given with its conserved first and last residue. D genes are given only for firm matches. Size values are once, few and many counts, or a class for expanded clones, and some rows have none.

j_gene | v_gene | d_gene | abundance | len | CDR3nt | CDR3aa
TRBJ1-2 | TRBV29-1 | NA | NA | 10 | TGCAGCGTACACGGAGATGGCTACACCTTC | CSVHGDGYTF
TRBJ1-1 | TRBV27 | NA | NA | 13 | TGTGCCAGCAGTTTAGGGCTGACCACTGAAGCTTTCTTT | CASSLGLTTEAFF
TRBJ2-1 | TRBV5-1 | NA | NA | 16 | TGCGCCAGCAGCTTGGCGACCCCTAGCGCTTACAATGAGCAGTTCTTC | CASSLATPSAYNEQFF
TRBJ2-1 | TRBV4-1 | NA | NA | 12 | TGCGCCAGCAGCATCCGGGAAGGGTTTAAGTTCTTC | CASSIREGFKFF
TRBJ1-3 | TRBV7-9 | TRBD1 | NA | 18 | TGTGCCAGCAGCCCGACAGGGGGCCTTGTATTTTCTGGAAACACCATATATTTT | CASSPTGGLVFSGNTIYF
TRBJ2-2 | TRBV28 | NA | many | 14 | TGTGCCAGCAGTTTAATCAGTGGAGGCGGGGAGCTGTTTTTT | CASSLISGGGELFF
TRBJ2-7 | TRBV11-1 | TRBD2 | NA | 13 | TGTGCCAGCAGCTTCGGCGGGAGGTACGAGCAGTACTTC | CASSFGGRYEQYF
TRBJ2-6 | TRBV19 | TRBD1 | NA | 19 | TGTGCCAGTAGTATCCCTCGGGACAGCCCCACCTCTGGGGCCAACGTCCTGACTTTC | CASSIPRDSPTSGANVLTF
TRBJ2-7 | TRBV2 | TRBD1 | many | 15 | TGTGCCAGCAGTGAAGCAGGGGGCGTCCCCTACGAGCAGTACTTC | CASSEAGGVPYEQYF
TRBJ2-7 | TRBV7-9 | NA | NA | 16 | TGTGCCAGCAGCTCCCTTTGGGGTAGCGGCTCCTACGAGCAGTACTTC | CASSSLWGSGSYEQYF
TRBJ1-2 | TRBV18 | NA | NA | 13 | TGTGCCAGCTCACCAAGGGGGGCCTATGGCTACACCTTC | CASSPRGAYGYTF
TRBJ2-1 | TRBV4-1 | NA | NA | 13 | TGCGCCAGCAGAGACCCATCCGGGACTGAGCAGTTCTTC | CASRDPSGTEQFF
TRBJ2-7 | TRBV11-2 | NA | NA | 16 | TGTGCCAGCAGCTTAGCTGTGACAGGCCTCGTCTACGAGCAGTACTTC | CASSLAVTGLVYEQYF
TRBJ2-1 | TRBV5-1 | NA | NA | 16 | TGCGCCAGCGGACCCTTCTCAGCGGTATCCTACAATGAGCAGTTCTTC | CASGPFSAVSYNEQFF
TRBJ2-7 | TRBV5-4 | TRBD2 | NA | 14 | TGTGCCAGCAGTCCGCGGGAGGGGACCTACGAGCAGTACTTC | CASSPREGTYEQYF
TRBJ2-1 | TRBV27 | NA | NA | 14 | TGTGCCAGCAGTTTAGGTAGGGGTTACAATGAGCAGTTCTTC | CASSLGRGYNEQFF
TRBJ2-3 | TRBV6-1 | NA | NA | 14 | TGTGCCAGCAAGTCGGTGCGGGAAACAGATACGCAGTATTTT | CASKSVRETDTQYF
TRBJ1-4 | TRBV19 | NA | NA | 13 | TGTGCCACCCGGCGAGGGGGTGAGGAAAAACTGTTTTTT | CATRRGGEEKLFF
TRBJ1-2 | TRBV7-2 | NA | NA | 14 | TGTGCCAGCAGCTCCATGTGGGGATACTATGGCTACACCTTC | CASSSMWGYYGYTF
TRBJ2-7 | TRBV29-1 | TRBD1 | NA | 15 | TGCAGCGTGGATGGAACAGGGGGCGGTCTCAACGAGCAGTACTTC | CSVDGTGGGLNEQYF
TRBJ1-5 | TRBV28 | NA | NA | 16 | TGTGCCAGCAGTTCTCAGGGGACCGTCGGGAATCAGCCCCAGCATTTT | CASSSQGTVGNQPQHF
TRBJ2-3 | TRBV4-1 | NA | NA | 17 | TGCGCCAGCAGCCAACGAATCTCCGGGGCGATCACAGATACGCAGTATTTT | CASSQRISGAITDTQYF
TRBJ2-7 | TRBV5-1 | NA | NA | 14 | TGCGCCAGCAGCTTAAGACTAAACTCCTACGAGCAGTACTTC | CASSLRLNSYEQYF
TRBJ2-3 | TRBV6-1 | TRBD2 | NA | 15 | TGTGCCAGCAGTGAAGTTCCTAGCGGGAGATATACGCAGTATTTT | CASSEVPSGRYTQYF
TRBJ2-7 | TRBV28 | TRBD2 | NA | 15 | TGTGCCAGCAGTTTGAGACTAGCGGGACTCTACGAGCAGTACTTC | CASSLRLAGLYEQYF
TRBJ1-1 | TRBV15 | NA | NA | 13 | TGTGCCACCAGCAGAGATTCGCAGGACGAAGCTTTCTTT | CATSRDSQDEAFF
TRBJ2-7 | TRBV28 | NA | NA | 15 | TGTGCCAGCAGTTCCCCTCTAGCTTGGGCCTACGAGCAGTACTTC | CASSSPLAWAYEQYF